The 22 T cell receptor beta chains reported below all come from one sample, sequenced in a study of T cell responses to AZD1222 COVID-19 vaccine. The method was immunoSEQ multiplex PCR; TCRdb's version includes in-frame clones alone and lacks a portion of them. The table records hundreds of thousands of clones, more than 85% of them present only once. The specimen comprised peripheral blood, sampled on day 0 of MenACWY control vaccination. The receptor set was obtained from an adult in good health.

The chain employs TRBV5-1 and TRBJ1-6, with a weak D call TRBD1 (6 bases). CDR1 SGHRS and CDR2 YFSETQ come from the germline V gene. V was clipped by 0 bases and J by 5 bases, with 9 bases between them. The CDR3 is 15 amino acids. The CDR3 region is CASSLGTADNSPLHF. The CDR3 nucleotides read TGCGCCAGCAGCTTGGGGACAGCTGATAATTCACCCCTCCACTTT. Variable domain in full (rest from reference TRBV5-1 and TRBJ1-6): KAGVTQTPRYLIKTRGQQVTLSCSPISGHRSVSWYQQTPGQGLQFLFEYFSETQRNKGNFPGRFSGRQFSNSRSEMNVSTLELGDSALYLCASSLGTADNSPLHFGNGTRLTVT.

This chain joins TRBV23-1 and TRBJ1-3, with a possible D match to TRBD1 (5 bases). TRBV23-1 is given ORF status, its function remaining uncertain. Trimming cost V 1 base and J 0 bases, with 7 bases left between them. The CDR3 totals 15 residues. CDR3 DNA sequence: TGCGCCAGCAGTCAATTCACAGGCTCTGGAAACACCATATATTTT. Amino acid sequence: CASSQFTGSGNTIYF.

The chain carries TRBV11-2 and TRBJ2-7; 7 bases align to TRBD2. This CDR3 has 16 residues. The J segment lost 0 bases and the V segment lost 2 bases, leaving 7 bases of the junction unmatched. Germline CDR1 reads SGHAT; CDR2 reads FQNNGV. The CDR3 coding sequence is TGTGCCAGCAGCTTAAGGCTCGGGGGGACCTCCTACGAGCAGTACTTC. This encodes CASSLRLGGTSYEQYF.

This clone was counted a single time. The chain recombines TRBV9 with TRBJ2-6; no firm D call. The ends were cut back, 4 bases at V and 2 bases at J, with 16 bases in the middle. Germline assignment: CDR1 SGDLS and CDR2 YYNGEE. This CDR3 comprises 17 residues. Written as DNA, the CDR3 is TGTGCCAGCAGCCCTAACCCCGCAAATCCTGGGGCCAACGTCCTGACTTTC. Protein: CASSPNPANPGANVLTF.

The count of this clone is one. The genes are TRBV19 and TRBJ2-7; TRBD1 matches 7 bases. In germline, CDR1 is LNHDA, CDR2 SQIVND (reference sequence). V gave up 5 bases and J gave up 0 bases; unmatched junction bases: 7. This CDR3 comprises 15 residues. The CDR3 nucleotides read TGTGCCAGTAGTGCCCGACAGGGAATCTCCTACGAGCAGTACTTC. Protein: CASSARQGISYEQYF.

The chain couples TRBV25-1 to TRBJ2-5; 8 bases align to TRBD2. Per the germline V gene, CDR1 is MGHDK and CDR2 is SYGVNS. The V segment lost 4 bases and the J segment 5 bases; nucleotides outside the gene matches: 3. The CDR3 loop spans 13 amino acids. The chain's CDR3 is CASSGTSRETQYF. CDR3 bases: TGTGCCAGCAGTGGGACTAGCAGGGAGACCCAGTACTTC.

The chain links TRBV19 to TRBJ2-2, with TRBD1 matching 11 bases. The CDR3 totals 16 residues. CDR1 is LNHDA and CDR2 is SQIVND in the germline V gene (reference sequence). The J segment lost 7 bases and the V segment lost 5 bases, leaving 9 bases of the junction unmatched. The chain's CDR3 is CASSPGQGASDGELFF. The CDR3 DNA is TGTGCCAGTAGTCCCGGACAGGGGGCAAGTGACGGGGAGCTGTTTTTT.

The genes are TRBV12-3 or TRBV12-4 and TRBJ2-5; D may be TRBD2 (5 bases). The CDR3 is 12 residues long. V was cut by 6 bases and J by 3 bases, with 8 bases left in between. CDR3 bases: TGTGCCAGCAGCCGGACTGAAGAGACCCAGTACTTC. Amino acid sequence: CASSRTEETQYF.

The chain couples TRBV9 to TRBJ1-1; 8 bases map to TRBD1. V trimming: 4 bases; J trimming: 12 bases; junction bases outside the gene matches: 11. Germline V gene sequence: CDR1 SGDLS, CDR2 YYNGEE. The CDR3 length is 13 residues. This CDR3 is CASSTLGQGYTFF. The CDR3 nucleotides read TGTGCCAGCAGCACCCTCGGACAGGGATATACTTTCTTT.

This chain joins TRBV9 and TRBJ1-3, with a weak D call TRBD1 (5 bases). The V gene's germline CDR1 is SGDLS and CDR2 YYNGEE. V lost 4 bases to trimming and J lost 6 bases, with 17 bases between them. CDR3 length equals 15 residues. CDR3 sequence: CASSPNGDFENTIYF. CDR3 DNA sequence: TGTGCCAGCAGCCCGAACGGGGACTTCGAAAACACCATATATTTT.

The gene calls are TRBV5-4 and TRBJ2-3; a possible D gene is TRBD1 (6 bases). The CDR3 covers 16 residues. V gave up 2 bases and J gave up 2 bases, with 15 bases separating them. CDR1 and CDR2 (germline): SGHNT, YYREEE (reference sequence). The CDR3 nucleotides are TGTGCCAGCAGCTTCAGACAGGAGCTAGTCACAGATACGCAGTATTTT. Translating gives CASSFRQELVTDTQYF. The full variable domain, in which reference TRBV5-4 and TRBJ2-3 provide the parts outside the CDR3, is ETGVTQSPTHLIKTRGQQVTLRCSSQSGHNTVSWYQQALGQGPQFIFQYYREEENGRGNFPPRFSGLQFPNYSSELNVNALELDDSALYLCASSFRQELVTDTQYFGPGTRLTVL.

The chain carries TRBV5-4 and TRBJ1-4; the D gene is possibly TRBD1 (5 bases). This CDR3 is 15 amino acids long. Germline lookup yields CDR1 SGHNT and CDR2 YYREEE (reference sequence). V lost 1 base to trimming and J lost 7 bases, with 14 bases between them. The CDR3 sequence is CASSLTGQGSEKLFF. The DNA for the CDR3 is TGTGCCAGCAGCTTGACTGGGCAGGGTTCTGAAAAACTGTTTTTT.

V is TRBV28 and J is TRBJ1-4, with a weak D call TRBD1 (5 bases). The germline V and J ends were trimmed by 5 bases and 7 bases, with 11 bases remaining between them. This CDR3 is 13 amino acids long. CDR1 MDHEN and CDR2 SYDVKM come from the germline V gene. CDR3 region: CASSPTVTEKLFF. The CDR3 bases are TGTGCCAGCAGTCCGACAGTGACTGAAAAACTGTTTTTT.

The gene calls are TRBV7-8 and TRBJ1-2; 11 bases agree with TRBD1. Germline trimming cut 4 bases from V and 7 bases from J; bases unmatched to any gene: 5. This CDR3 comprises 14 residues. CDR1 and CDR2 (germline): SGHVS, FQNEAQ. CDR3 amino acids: CASSSDRGRGGYTF. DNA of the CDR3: TGTGCCAGCAGCTCGGACAGGGGGCGGGGTGGCTACACCTTC.

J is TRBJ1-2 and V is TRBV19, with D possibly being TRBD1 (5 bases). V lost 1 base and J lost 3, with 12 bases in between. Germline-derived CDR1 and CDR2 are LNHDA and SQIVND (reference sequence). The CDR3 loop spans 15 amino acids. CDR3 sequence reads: CASSIVAGLDYGYTF. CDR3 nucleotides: TGTGCCAGTAGTATAGTCGCAGGGCTCGACTATGGCTACACCTTC.

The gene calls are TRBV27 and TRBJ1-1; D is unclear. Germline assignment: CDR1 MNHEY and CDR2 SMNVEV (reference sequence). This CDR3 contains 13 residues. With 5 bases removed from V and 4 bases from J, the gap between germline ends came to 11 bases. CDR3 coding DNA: TGTGCCAGCAGTGCGACCATCCTCACTGAAGCTTTCTTT. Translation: CASSATILTEAFF.

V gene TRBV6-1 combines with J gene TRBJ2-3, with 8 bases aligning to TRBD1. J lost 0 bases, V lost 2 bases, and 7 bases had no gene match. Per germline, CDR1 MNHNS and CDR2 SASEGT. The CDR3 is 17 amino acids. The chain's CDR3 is CASSETPGGGSTDTQYF. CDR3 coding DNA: TGTGCCAGCAGTGAAACGCCAGGGGGCGGGAGCACAGATACGCAGTATTTT.

The CDR3 spells CASTTGGNTGELFF. The CDR3 bases are TGTGCCAGCACGACGGGCGGGAACACCGGGGAGCTGTTTTTT. The rearrangement joins TRBV2 to TRBJ2-2; D gene uncertain. CDR3 length: 14 residues. Germline V lookup: CDR1 SNHLY, CDR2 FYNNEI. V lost 7 bases and J 1 base, leaving 10 bases between the germline ends.

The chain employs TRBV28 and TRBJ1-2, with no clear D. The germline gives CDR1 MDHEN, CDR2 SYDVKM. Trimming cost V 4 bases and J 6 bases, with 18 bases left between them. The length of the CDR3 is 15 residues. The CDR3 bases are TGTGCCAGCAGTTCCCAAGGGAGGAGGAAAAATGGCTACACCTTC. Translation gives CASSSQGRRKNGYTF.

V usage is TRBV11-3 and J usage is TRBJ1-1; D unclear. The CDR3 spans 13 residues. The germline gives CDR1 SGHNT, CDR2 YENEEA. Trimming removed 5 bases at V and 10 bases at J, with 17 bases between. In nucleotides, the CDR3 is TGTGCCAGCAGCCCGGATGGACGGCGTGGAGCTTTCTTT. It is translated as CASSPDGRRGAFF. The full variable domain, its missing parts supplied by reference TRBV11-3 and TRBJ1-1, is EAGVVQSPRYKIIEKKQPVAFWCNPISGHNTLYWYLQNLGQGPELLIRYENEEAVDDSQLPKDRFSAERLKGVDSTLKIQPAELGDSAVYLCASSPDGRRGAFFGQGTRLTVV.

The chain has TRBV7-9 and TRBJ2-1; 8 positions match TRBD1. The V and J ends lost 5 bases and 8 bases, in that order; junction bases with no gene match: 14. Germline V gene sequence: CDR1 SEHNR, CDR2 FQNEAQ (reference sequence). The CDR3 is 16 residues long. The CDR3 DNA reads TGTGCCAGCAGCCACCGAAGAGGACAGGGATTTGATGAGCAGTTCTTC. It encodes CASSHRRGQGFDEQFF.

CDR3 residues: CASSQERAGGYTDTQYF. CDR3 coding DNA: TGTGCCAGCAGCCAAGAACGAGCGGGGGGTTACACAGATACGCAGTATTTT. The genes are TRBV3-1 (or the pseudogene TRBV3-2) and TRBJ2-3; 9 positions agree with TRBD2. Germline trimming cut 0 bases from V and 2 bases from J; bases unmatched to any gene: 6. The CDR3 has 17 residues. Germline V CDR1 and CDR2: LGHDT, YNNKEL (reference sequence).